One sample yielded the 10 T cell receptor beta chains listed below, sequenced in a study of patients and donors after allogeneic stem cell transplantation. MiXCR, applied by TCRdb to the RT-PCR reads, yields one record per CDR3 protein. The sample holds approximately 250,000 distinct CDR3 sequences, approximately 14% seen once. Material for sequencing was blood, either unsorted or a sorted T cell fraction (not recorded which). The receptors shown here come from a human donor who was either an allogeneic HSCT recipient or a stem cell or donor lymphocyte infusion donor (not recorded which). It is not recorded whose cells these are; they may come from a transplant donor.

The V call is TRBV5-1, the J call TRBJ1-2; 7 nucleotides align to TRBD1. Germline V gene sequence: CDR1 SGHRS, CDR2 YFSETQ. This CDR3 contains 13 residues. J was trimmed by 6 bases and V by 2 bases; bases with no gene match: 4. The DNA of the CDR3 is TGCGCCAGCAGCTTCCGGGACAGAAATGGCTACACCTTC. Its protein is CASSFRDRNGYTF.

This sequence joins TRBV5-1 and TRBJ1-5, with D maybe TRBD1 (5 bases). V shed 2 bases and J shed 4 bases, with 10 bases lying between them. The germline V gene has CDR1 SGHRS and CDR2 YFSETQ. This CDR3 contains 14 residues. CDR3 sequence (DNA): TGCGCCAGCAGCTTTGAGGGACCTAATCAGCCCCAGCATTTT. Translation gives CASSFEGPNQPQHF.

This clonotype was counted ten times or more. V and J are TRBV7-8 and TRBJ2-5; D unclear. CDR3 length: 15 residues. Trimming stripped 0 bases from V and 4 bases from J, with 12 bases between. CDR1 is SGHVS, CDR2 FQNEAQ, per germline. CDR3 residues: CASSLAVGMGETQYF. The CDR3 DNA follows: TGTGCCAGCAGCTTAGCGGTGGGGATGGGAGAGACCCAGTACTTC.

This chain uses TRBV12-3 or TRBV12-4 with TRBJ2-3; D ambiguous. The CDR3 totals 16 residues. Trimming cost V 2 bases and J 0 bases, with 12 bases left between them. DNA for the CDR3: TGTGCCAGCAGTTTACGGGCAGGTACTAGCACAGATACGCAGTATTTT. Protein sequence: CASSLRAGTSTDTQYF.

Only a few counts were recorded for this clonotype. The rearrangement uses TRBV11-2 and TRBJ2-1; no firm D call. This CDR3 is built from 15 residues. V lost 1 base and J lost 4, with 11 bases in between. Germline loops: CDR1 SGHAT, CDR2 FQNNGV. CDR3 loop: CASSLGKGPYNEQFF. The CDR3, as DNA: TGTGCCAGCAGCTTAGGGAAGGGCCCATACAATGAGCAGTTCTTC.

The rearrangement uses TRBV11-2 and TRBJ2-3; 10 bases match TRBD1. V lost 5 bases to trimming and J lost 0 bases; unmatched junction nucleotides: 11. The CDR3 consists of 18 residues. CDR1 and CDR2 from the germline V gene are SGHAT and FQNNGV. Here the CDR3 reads CASSRPGTGASSTDTQYF. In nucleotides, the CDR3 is TGTGCCAGCAGCCGACCCGGGACAGGGGCCTCTAGCACAGATACGCAGTATTTT.

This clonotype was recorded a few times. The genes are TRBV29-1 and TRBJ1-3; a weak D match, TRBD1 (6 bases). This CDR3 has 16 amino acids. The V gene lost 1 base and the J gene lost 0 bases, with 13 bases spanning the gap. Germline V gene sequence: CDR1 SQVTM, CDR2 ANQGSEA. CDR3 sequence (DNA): TGCAGCGTTGAAGCGGGCCAGGGGAGCTCTGGAAACACCATATATTTT. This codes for CSVEAGQGSSGNTIYF.

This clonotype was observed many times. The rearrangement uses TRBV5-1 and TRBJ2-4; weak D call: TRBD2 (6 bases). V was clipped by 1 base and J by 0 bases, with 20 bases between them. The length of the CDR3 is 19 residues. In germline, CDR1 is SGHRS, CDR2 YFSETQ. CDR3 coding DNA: TGCGCCAGCAGCTTGCTAGGTGGATCGGGAGATGTAGCCAAAAACATTCAGTACTTC. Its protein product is CASSLLGGSGDVAKNIQYF.

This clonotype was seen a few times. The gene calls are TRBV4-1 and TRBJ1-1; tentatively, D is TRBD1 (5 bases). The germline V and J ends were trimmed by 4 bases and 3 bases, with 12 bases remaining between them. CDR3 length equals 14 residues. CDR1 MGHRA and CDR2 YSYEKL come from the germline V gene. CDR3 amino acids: CASSLPRGDTEAFF. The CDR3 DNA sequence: TGCGCCAGCAGCCTGCCGAGGGGCGACACTGAAGCTTTCTTT.

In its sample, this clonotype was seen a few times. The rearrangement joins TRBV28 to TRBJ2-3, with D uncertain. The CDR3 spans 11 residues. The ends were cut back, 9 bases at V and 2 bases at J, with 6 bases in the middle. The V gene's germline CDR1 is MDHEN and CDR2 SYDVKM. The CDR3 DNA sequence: TGTGCCAGTGGGCCCACAGATACGCAGTATTTT. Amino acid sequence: CASGPTDTQYF.